This T cell receptor beta chain was found in a study of T cells in localized non-small cell lung cancer. Study-wide results and caveats: There was an association of higher blood T cell density with longer overall survival. Exceeding tumor, uninvolved adjacent lung had the highest T cell clonality.

In the case of this clone: Antigen: not known.

V lost 7 bases, J lost 5 bases, and 8 bases lay in between. The length of the CDR3 is 10 residues. Per the germline V gene, CDR1 is DFQATT and CDR2 is SNEGSKA (reference sequence). Measured with immunoSEQ multiplex PCR; TCRdb has only the in-frame clones, and not every one. In the table there are about 59,000 clones, around 90% of which are singletons. The starting material was peripheral blood, obtained before any cancer treatment. The V gene is TRBV20-1, the J gene TRBJ2-5; no clear D. This clonotype was sampled from a man between 40 and 70 years old with stage I squamous cell lung carcinoma. In DNA, the CDR3 is TGCAGTGGCGGTTTCGAGACCCAGTACTTC. It yields the protein CSGGFETQYF.